Listed below are T cell receptor beta chains from one sample, sequenced in a study of cytomegalovirus exposure and HLA in healthy donors. Method: immunoSEQ multiplex PCR; TCRdb's copy keeps in-frame clones and lacks some. The profile shows 150,000 to 200,000 clones, around 84% of them singletons. Sequenced material: PBMCs. These receptor sequences come from a man between 18 and 35 years old in good health and CMV-seropositive. Both conserved end residues are part of each CDR3.

J gene,V gene,CDR3 protein
TRBJ2-7,TRBV6-1,CASSEYSDPGISYEQYF
TRBJ2-2,TRBV18,CASSPRGGDSTGELFF
TRBJ1-3,TRBV6-1,CASRAPDRAGNTIYF
TRBJ2-6,TRBV6-1,CASREGSSGANVLTF
TRBJ2-2,TRBV5-4,CASSPRDSTGELFF
TRBJ2-1,TRBV7-2,CASSLGGGQFF
TRBJ2-5,TRBV4-1,CASSRGLEETQYF
TRBJ1-2,TRBV4-3,CASSQAAGTGVDGYTF
TRBJ1-2,TRBV6-6,CASSPHPGTGDYGYTF
TRBJ2-5,TRBV5-1,CASSLTGLETQYF
TRBJ1-2,TRBV5-1,CASSLVTGGDYGYTF
TRBJ1-5,TRBV4-3,CASSQDTGRQNQPQHF
TRBJ2-7,TRBV15,CATSGGFSGEIYEQYF
TRBJ2-4,TRBV25-1,CASSDRDRQYF
TRBJ2-2,TRBV4-3,CASSAQWNTGELFF
TRBJ1-3,TRBV7-9,CASSFSTRGNTIYF
TRBJ2-1,TRBV4-3,CASSPFGARGTNEQFF
TRBJ2-5,TRBV7-2,CASSPGGAGRTQYF
TRBJ1-1,TRBV2,CASDMSTEAFF
TRBJ2-5,TRBV4-1,CASSQGEGGETQYF
TRBJ2-5,TRBV9,CASSPDRNGETQYF
TRBJ2-7,TRBV7-9,CASSLGGQGVWYEQYF
TRBJ2-5,TRBV6-1,CASSEAGGGVKETQYF
TRBJ1-1,TRBV2,CASRQGLNTEAFF
TRBJ2-7,TRBV7-2,CASSIEPISGEQYF
TRBJ1-1,TRBV6-1,CASSERVTGPEAFF
TRBJ2-4,TRBV2,CASSDGVAKNIQYF
TRBJ2-7,TRBV7-2,CASSLLATATSYEQYF
TRBJ2-3,TRBV7-9,CASSYPDGRGPDTQYF
TRBJ1-1,TRBV7-9,CASSLVGEAEAFF
TRBJ1-1,TRBV7-2,CASSWGQGQRAFF
TRBJ1-2,TRBV9,CASSVGNTGDYGYTF
TRBJ1-6,TRBV6-5,CASRPGQAQNSPLHF
TRBJ1-1,TRBV29-1,CSGGLDRGTEAFF
TRBJ2-1,TRBV13,CASSPTSGAADEQFF
TRBJ1-4,TRBV11-3,CASSFGLATNEKLFF
TRBJ1-5,TRBV27,CASSTRGGRGNQPQHF